A single T cell receptor (beta chain) is shown here with its context. V shed 0 bases and J shed 1 base, with 7 bases lying between them. CDR1 is SGHNT, CDR2 YYREEE, per germline (reference sequence). The CDR3 length is 14 residues. TCRdb keeps only in-frame clones here, not all; method: immunoSEQ multiplex PCR. The data show 80,000 to 100,000 clones, about nine tenths seen once. The data derive from a study of T cell changes during pregnancy in multiple sclerosis. Sequencing was performed on peripheral blood, taken in the second trimester of pregnancy. V gene TRBV5-4 combines with J gene TRBJ1-2, with D hard to call. This TCR was recovered from a female donor in good health, enrolled as a control in a pregnancy study. Here the CDR3 reads CASSLAGLNYGYTF. The CDR3, as DNA: TGTGCCAGCAGCTTGGCAGGCCTTAACTATGGCTACACCTTC.